Ten or more counts support the clone carrying this TCR beta chain. Its antigen remains unidentified. These data belong to a study of T-cell memory formation after mild COVID-19. Study information: The TCR clusters were mostly specific to one donor.

This CDR3 is 12 amino acids long. The germline CDR1 and CDR2 sequences are DFQATT and SNEGSKA (reference sequence). V was clipped by 6 bases and J by 4 bases, with 9 bases between them. Study outcomes and limitations: Proof of SARS-CoV-2 specificity was absent for the second-wave clones that crested on day 37.

MiXCR, applied by TCRdb to the 5' RACE reads, yields one record per CDR3 protein. In the table there are more than 150,000 distinct CDR3 sequences, approximately 17% of which are singletons. Sequences were obtained from PBMCs or a T cell subset sorted from them (not recorded which). The chain is built from TRBV20-1 and TRBJ2-2; D remains unclear. This TCR was sampled from a man aged 18 to 35 who had mild COVID-19 (a few samples of this study predate the infection). Cell type and time point are not known. CDR3 bases: TGCAGTGCCTCTAACCCCACCGGGGAGCTGTTTTTT. Translating gives CSASNPTGELFF.